This TCR beta chain was captured by sequencing in a study of cytomegalovirus exposure and HLA in healthy donors. PCR used 60 Vbeta primers and 13 Jbeta primers. Generated by immunoSEQ multiplex PCR, the TCRdb table keeps only in-frame clones and is missing some. Among about 160,000 clones listed, 65% to 85% were seen once. A single count supports this clone. Its antigen is not known. CDR3 size: 14 residues. With V trimmed by 6 bases and J by 3 bases, 6 bases remained unmatched. In germline, CDR1 is MDHEN, CDR2 SYDVKM. Findings and caveats of the study: What was likely a sequencing artifact was a cluster of highly shared sequence variants. A prior analysis recorded that most TCR beta V segments were productive about 90% or about 30% of the time.

This chain links TRBV28 with TRBJ1-1; 8 bases match TRBD1. This clonotype was obtained from a woman between 50 and 59 years old in good health and CMV-seropositive. Sequenced sample: PBMCs. In nucleotides, the CDR3 is TGTGCCAGCAGCCCGGACAGGGTTGACACTGAAGCTTTCTTT. Encoded protein: CASSPDRVDTEAFF.